This T cell receptor (beta chain) comes out of a study of CD8+ T cells in alopecia areata. To note about this clone: Its antigen is not known.

The CDR3 sequence is 11 residues long. V gave up 7 bases and J gave up 4 bases, with 10 bases separating them. CDR1 is SQVTM, CDR2 ANQGSEA, per germline. Study observations and caveats: Scalp specimens additionally yield sequences from normal skin's resident alphabeta T cells. Possibly as an HLA-related effect, TCR sharing across patients appeared less clear than in mice. Affected lesional scalp, above all in alopecia totalis/universalis, was more clonal than normal scalp.

Extracted from the samples, RNA was reverse transcribed into cDNA to serve as the sequencing template. Data came from immunoSEQ multiplex PCR; TCRdb stores just in-frame clones and leaves some out. The table includes more than 100,000 clones, around 59% detected once. V usage is TRBV29-1 and J usage is TRBJ1-2, with a tentative D call TRBD1 (6 bases). The sequence derives from a human donor in good health. The sequencing input was CD4+ T cells sorted from blood. The CDR3 loop reads CSAQGSYGYTF. CDR3 DNA: TGCAGCGCCCAGGGGAGCTATGGCTACACCTTC.